A selection of T cell receptor beta chains follows, all from one sample in a study of human T cells and chemical hapten exposure. Each CDR3 protein gets one entry after TCRdb re-called the RACE reads with MiXCR. The sample records approximately 71,000 distinct CDR3 sequences, over 8.5% being singletons. This sample comprised whole blood, obtained in connection with sensitization to the hapten diphenylcyclopropenone (DPC). Every receptor here comes from a woman aged 45-65 years with alopecia areata. Some clones in this sample may be carry-over from other donors' samples. CDR3s include the opening cysteine and the closing phenylalanine or tryptophan. A D gene is named only where the DNA matches it firmly. Only part of the rows carry a size: once, few, many, or a class if the clone is expanded.

j_call	clone_size	d_call	v_call	cdr3_length	cdr3_nt	cdr3_aa
TRBJ2-7	few	TRBD2	TRBV7-2	13	TGTGCCAGCAGACTAGCGGGAGGGGACGAGCAGTACTTC	CASRLAGGDEQYF
TRBJ1-5	many	-	TRBV18	14	TGTGCCAGCTCACGTGTCGATAGCAATCAGCCCCAGCATTTT	CASSRVDSNQPQHF
TRBJ1-2	many	-	TRBV4-2	15	TGTGCCAGCAGCCAAGAGTGGGACCCGAACTATGGCTACACCTTC	CASSQEWDPNYGYTF
TRBJ2-5	-	TRBD2	TRBV28	16	TGTGCCAGCAGTTTATTCGGGACTACCCTCAAAGAGACCCAGTACTTC	CASSLFGTTLKETQYF
TRBJ2-2	many	TRBD2	TRBV28	16	TGTGCCAGCAGTTTAGGGGGACTATCGCTAGCCGGGGAGCTGTTTTTT	CASSLGGLSLAGELFF
TRBJ2-2	-	-	TRBV3-1	17	TGTGCCAGCAGCCAGCAAGATAGTACAAGGGATGCCGGGGAGCTGTTTTTT	CASSQQDSTRDAGELFF
TRBJ2-5	-	-	TRBV7-8	16	TGTGCCAGCAGCTCCAGGGAGACACTACTTGTAGAGACCCAGTACTTC	CASSSRETLLVETQYF
TRBJ2-3	-	-	TRBV4-2	15	TGTGCCAGCAGCCAAGACCAGCGGGGCACAGATACGCAGTATTTT	CASSQDQRGTDTQYF
TRBJ2-5	many	TRBD1	TRBV28	16	TGTGCCAGCAGCCTGACGGGACAGGGCATCAAAGAGACCCAGTACTTC	CASSLTGQGIKETQYF
TRBJ1-3	few	-	TRBV7-9	13	TGTGCCAGCAACATAGGATCTGGAAACACCATATATTTT	CASNIGSGNTIYF
TRBJ2-1	-	TRBD2	TRBV19	14	TGTGCCAGTAGTAGTAGCACGGGGGGCAATGAGCAGTTCTTC	CASSSSTGGNEQFF
TRBJ1-2	-	-	TRBV30	13	TGTGCCTGGAGTGTACGGGTGGATGGCGGCTACACCTTC	CAWSVRVDGGYTF
TRBJ1-1	-	-	TRBV10-3	14	TGTGCCATCAGTAGGGCGGCCGTGAACACTGAAGCTTTCTTT	CAISRAAVNTEAFF
TRBJ1-4	many	-	TRBV20-1	15	TGCAGTGCTAGGATCCCGCGGGGGACAAATGAAAAACTGTTTTTT	CSARIPRGTNEKLFF
TRBJ2-1	many	-	TRBV11-2	14	TGTGCCAGCAGCCTTCGACGCGTGAACAATGAGCAGTTCTTC	CASSLRRVNNEQFF
TRBJ1-1	few	-	TRBV5-1	15	TGCGCCAGCAGCGGGGGACATTTTGAGCACACTGAAGCTTTCTTT	CASSGGHFEHTEAFF
TRBJ1-6	-	-	TRBV6-6	15	TGTGCCAGCAGTTACTCGGAGGGGATGGGATCACCCCTCCACTTT	CASSYSEGMGSPLHF
TRBJ2-1	-	TRBD2	TRBV7-9	14	TGTGCCGGCGTTAGCGGGAGCTCCTACAATGAGCAGTTCTTC	CAGVSGSSYNEQFF
TRBJ1-1	-	-	TRBV7-2	12	TGTGCCAGCAGCTCGGCGGGCAGGGACGCTTTCTTT	CASSSAGRDAFF
TRBJ1-5	few	-	TRBV27	13	TGTGCCAGCAGCCTTACCATCAATCAGCCCCAGCATTTT	CASSLTINQPQHF
TRBJ1-2	few	TRBD1	TRBV29-1	13	TGCAGCGTTCGCACAGGGGTTGGCTATGGCTACACCTTC	CSVRTGVGYGYTF
TRBJ1-5	many	-	TRBV4-3	13	TGCGCCAGCAGCCAAGATGACGGTCTGCCCCAGCATTTT	CASSQDDGLPQHF
TRBJ1-2	many	-	TRBV6-2/TRBV6-3	13	TGTGCCAGCAGTCACCACAGACTCTATGGCTACACCTTC	CASSHHRLYGYTF
TRBJ2-3	many	-	TRBV5-6	12	TGTGCCAGCAGCCTCGCGGCAGATACGCAGTATTTT	CASSLAADTQYF
TRBJ2-1	-	-	TRBV12-2	14	TGTGCAAGTCGCTTTAGACTAGCGGTCGATGAGCAGTTCTTC	CASRFRLAVDEQFF
TRBJ2-5	-	-	TRBV7-2	15	TGTGCCAGCAGCTTAGCGAGGGGCGCTCAGGGGCCCCAGTACTTC	CASSLARGAQGPQYF
TRBJ2-7	few	-	TRBV20-1	13	TGCAGTGCTAGAAACAGAGGCCTCTACGAGCAGTACTTC	CSARNRGLYEQYF
TRBJ2-1	-	TRBD1	TRBV3-1	15	TGTGCCAGCAGCTTTCCGGGACAGGGGTACAATGAGCAGTTCTTC	CASSFPGQGYNEQFF
TRBJ2-4	-	-	TRBV28	19	TGTGCCAGCAGTTTAAGTTACAAGGGAGAGGGAATAGCCAAAAACATTCAGTACTTC	CASSLSYKGEGIAKNIQYF